This entry lists 27 T cell receptor beta chains sequenced from one sample in a study of blood T cell repertoires in COVID-19. Data came from immunoSEQ multiplex PCR; TCRdb stores just in-frame clones and leaves some out. The sample records about 18,000 clones, approximately 91% being singletons. Sequencing input: peripheral blood. These receptors all stem from a human donor in a cohort sampled during active COVID-19.

V is TRBV29-1 and J is TRBJ2-7, with 7 bases aligning to TRBD1. The CDR3 is 14 amino acids. CDR1 is SQVTM and CDR2 is ANQGSEA in the germline V gene. Germline trimming cut 4 bases from V and 0 bases from J; bases unmatched to any gene: 6. The CDR3 loop is CSVAGTEISYEQYF. CDR3 nucleotide sequence: TGCAGCGTTGCCGGGACAGAGATCTCCTACGAGCAGTACTTC.

This chain connects TRBV6-1 to TRBJ1-5; 10 positions agree with TRBD1. There are 16 residues in the CDR3. V was pared by 4 bases and J by 6 bases, with 9 bases of the junction left unmatched. The germline V gene has CDR1 MNHNS and CDR2 SASEGT. CDR3 region: CASSAKLTGGSQPQHF. In DNA form, the CDR3 reads TGTGCCAGCAGTGCGAAACTGACAGGGGGCAGTCAGCCCCAGCATTTT.

J is TRBJ1-6 and V is TRBV5-1; D is undetermined. This CDR3 is 17 amino acids long. Germline CDR1 reads SGHRS; CDR2 reads YFSETQ. V was pared by 0 bases and J by 0 bases, with 10 bases between. For the CDR3, the DNA is TGCGCCAGCAGCTTGGGACATCCGAGCTCCTATAATTCACCCCTCCACTTT. Its protein is CASSLGHPSSYNSPLHF.

CDR3 DNA: TGTGCCAGCAGCTTTCTTCGGGGGGGACCACCCGGGGAGCTGTTTTTT. Translated, it gives CASSFLRGGPPGELFF. The gene calls are TRBV7-8 and TRBJ2-2, with TRBD2 matching over 8 bases. V lost 3 bases, J lost 6 bases, and 9 bases stayed unmatched. Germline-derived CDR1 and CDR2 are SGHVS and FQNEAQ. The CDR3 is 16 amino acids.

This rearrangement joins TRBV10-3 to TRBJ2-3; 9 bases fit TRBD1. This CDR3 contains 16 residues. Germline V CDR1 and CDR2: ENHRY, SYGVKD. V lost 4 bases and J lost 5; bases outside the gene matches: 10. CDR3: CAISGTGEGFGDTQYF. CDR3 in DNA: TGTGCCATCAGTGGGACAGGGGAAGGTTTTGGAGATACGCAGTATTTT.

V is TRBV3-1 (or the pseudogene TRBV3-2) and J is TRBJ2-7; TRBD2 matches at 9 bases. The CDR3 is made up of 18 amino acids. Per germline, CDR1 LGHDT and CDR2 YNNKEL (reference sequence). V was clipped by 3 bases and J by 0 bases; unmatched bases: 12. The chain's CDR3 is CASSHSSGRLHSSYEQYF. The CDR3 DNA sequence: TGTGCCAGCAGCCACTCCAGCGGGAGGCTTCATAGCTCCTACGAGCAGTACTTC.

V usage is TRBV27 and J usage is TRBJ2-1; perhaps TRBD2 as D (6 bases). The V end lost 6 bases, the J end lost 7 bases, and 13 bases lay between the germline ends. In germline, CDR1 is MNHEY, CDR2 SMNVEV (reference sequence). CDR3 length: 13 residues. The chain's CDR3 is CASSLGAGNEQFF. The DNA for the CDR3 is TGTGCCAGCAGCCTAGGGGCGGGAAATGAGCAGTTCTTC.

This chain links TRBV3-1 (or the pseudogene TRBV3-2) with TRBJ2-7; 16 nucleotides line up with TRBD2. V was pared by 4 bases and J by 7 bases, with 13 bases of the junction left unmatched. Per germline, CDR1 LGHDT and CDR2 YNNKEL (reference sequence). This CDR3 is built from 18 residues. The CDR3, as DNA: TGTGCCAGCAGCCCCATGACAGGGGGACTAGCGGGAGGGAGGGAGCAGTACTTC. Its translation: CASSPMTGGLAGGREQYF.

The genes are TRBV7-3 and TRBJ2-5; D not resolved. Germline V gene sequence: CDR1 SGHTA, CDR2 FQGTGA. The CDR3 is 15 amino acids. The V gene lost 1 base and the J gene lost 5 bases, with 14 bases spanning the gap. The CDR3: CASSLMDGFGETQYF. In DNA, the CDR3 is TGTGCCAGCAGCTTAATGGATGGCTTCGGGGAGACCCAGTACTTC. The entire variable domain, with the rest obtained from reference TRBV7-3 and TRBJ2-5, is as follows: GAGVSQTPSNKVTEKGKYVELRCDPISGHTALYWYRQSLGQGPEFLIYFQGTGAADDSGLPNDRFFAVRPEGSVSTLKIQRTERGDSAVYLCASSLMDGFGETQYFGPGTRLLVL.

The chain employs TRBV6-5 and TRBJ1-4; TRBD1 matches 8 bases. J gave up 6 bases and V 7 bases, and 7 bases lay outside the gene matches. The CDR3 covers 14 residues. Germline values: CDR1 MNHEY, CDR2 SVGAGI. In nucleotides, the CDR3 is TGTGCCAGCACAAAACAGGGGGGAGATGAAAAACTGTTTTTT. Encoded protein: CASTKQGGDEKLFF.

V usage is TRBV7-4 and J usage is TRBJ2-2; a weak D match, TRBD2 (6 bases). Germline loops: CDR1 SGHVT, CDR2 SQSDAQ. Trimming cost V 4 bases and J 1 base, with 16 bases left between them. The CDR3 loop spans 17 amino acids. CDR3 amino acids: CASSSYSVGGNTGELFF. In nucleotides, the CDR3 is TGTGCCAGCAGCTCTTATAGCGTGGGAGGGAACACCGGGGAGCTGTTTTTT.

CDR3 DNA sequence: TGTGCCAGCAGCCTACTAGCGGGAGTCGCGGGGGAGACCCAGTACTTC. This codes for CASSLLAGVAGETQYF. The gene calls are TRBV3-1 (or the pseudogene TRBV3-2) and TRBJ2-5; 11 positions agree with TRBD2. With V trimmed by 4 bases and J by 5 bases, 9 bases remained unmatched. The germline V gene encodes CDR1 LGHDT and CDR2 YNNKEL (reference sequence). CDR3 length: 16 amino acids.

This clone has more than one count but fewer than ten. J is TRBJ2-7 and V is TRBV27; tentatively, D is TRBD2 (5 bases). Germline-derived CDR1 and CDR2 are MNHEY and SMNVEV (reference sequence). The V end lost 3 bases, the J end lost 3 bases, and 15 bases lay between the germline ends. The CDR3 runs to 15 residues. The CDR3 sequence: CASSFMPSGVYEQYF. The CDR3 DNA sequence: TGTGCCAGCAGTTTTATGCCCAGCGGAGTCTACGAGCAGTACTTC.

V and J are TRBV6-1 and TRBJ1-2; TRBD1 matches 7 bases. V lost 1 base and J lost 3; bases outside the gene matches: 5. The CDR3 spans 15 residues. Germline-derived CDR1 and CDR2 are MNHNS and SASEGT. The CDR3: CASSEVVQGHYGYTF. Here the CDR3 DNA reads TGTGCCAGCAGTGAAGTGGTACAGGGGCACTATGGCTACACCTTC.

This chain links TRBV12-3 or TRBV12-4 with TRBJ1-2; D call uncertain. V was shortened by 5 bases and J by 4 bases, with 11 bases between the two germline ends. The CDR3 is 13 amino acids. CDR3 nucleotide sequence: TGTGCCAGCAGTCCGTACGAGATCTATGGCTACACCTTC. Encoded protein: CASSPYEIYGYTF.

This chain connects TRBV24-1 to TRBJ2-3, with D unresolved. Germline V gene lookup returns CDR1 KGHDR and CDR2 SFDVKD. The ends were cut back, 5 bases at V and 1 base at J, with 9 bases in the middle. CDR3 length: 14 residues. The CDR3 sequence is CATSALLGTDTQYF. CDR3 bases: TGTGCCACCAGTGCCTTACTTGGCACAGATACGCAGTATTTT.

V is TRBV3-1 (or the pseudogene TRBV3-2) and J is TRBJ1-2; the D is unclear. The CDR3 loop spans 14 amino acids. Germline CDR1 reads LGHDT; CDR2 reads YNNKEL (reference sequence). Trimming shortened V by 5 bases and J by 1 base, and 11 bases separated the two germline ends. The CDR3 sequence: CASSTTRNNYGYTF. The CDR3 DNA reads as TGTGCCAGCAGCACCACTCGTAATAACTATGGCTACACCTTC.

CDR3 bases: TGTGCCAGCAGGCTACTAGCGGGAGCGCAGTACTTC. Residues: CASRLLAGAQYF. V usage is TRBV28 and J usage is TRBJ2-7; TRBD2 matches at 11 bases. The germline CDR1 and CDR2 sequences are MDHEN and SYDVKM. Trimming at V came to 6 bases and at J to 9 bases, leaving 4 bases not matched to a gene. CDR3 length equals 12 residues.

V usage is TRBV5-1 and J usage is TRBJ2-5, with D maybe TRBD1 (5 bases). Per germline, CDR1 SGHRS and CDR2 YFSETQ. The V gene lost 1 base and the J gene lost 1 base, with 8 bases spanning the gap. This CDR3 spans 14 amino acids. The DNA of the CDR3 is TGCGCCAGCAGCTTGAGACAGCTCCAAGAGACCCAGTACTTC. It is translated as CASSLRQLQETQYF.

This clone has just one count. The V call is TRBV6-5, the J call TRBJ2-1, with 13 nucleotides matching TRBD2. Losses at the gene ends were 2 bases for V and 9 bases for J; bases not matched to a gene: 7. Germline lookup yields CDR1 MNHEY and CDR2 SVGAGI. CDR3 length: 16 amino acids. CDR3 coding DNA: TGTGCCAGCAGTTACCTAACTTGGACTAGCGGGAGTGAGCAGTTCTTC. Protein sequence: CASSYLTWTSGSEQFF.

This clone was detected only a few times. This chain links TRBV7-2 with TRBJ2-5, with D possibly being TRBD2 (6 bases). CDR3 length equals 14 residues. Germline CDR1 and CDR2: SGHTA and FQGNSA. The V end was cut by 2 bases, the J end by 3 bases, with 10 bases between. The CDR3 DNA is TGTGCCAGCAGCTTACTTCGGGAGAAAGAGACCCAGTACTTC. Amino acids: CASSLLREKETQYF.

V is TRBV2 and J is TRBJ1-4; D gene uncertain. V was clipped by 1 base and J by 1 base, with 4 bases between them. CDR1 is SNHLY, CDR2 FYNNEI, per germline. The CDR3 has 14 residues. As DNA, the CDR3 is TGTGCCAGCAGTGAAGACAGAACTAATGAAAAACTGTTTTTT. Translation: CASSEDRTNEKLFF. The whole variable domain, remainder taken from reference TRBV2 and TRBJ1-4, is EPEVTQTPSHQVTQMGQEVILRCVPISNHLYFYWYRQILGQKVEFLVSFYNNEISEKSEIFDDQFSVERPDGSNFTLKIRSTKLEDSAMYFCASSEDRTNEKLFFGSGTQLSVL.

The V call is TRBV6-5, the J call TRBJ1-1, with D unclear. The V and J ends lost 0 bases and 1 base respectively, with 6 bases between them. The CDR3 has 14 amino acids. Germline lookup yields CDR1 MNHEY and CDR2 SVGAGI. CDR3 nucleotides: TGTGCCAGCAGTTACTCGTCGAGGAACACTGAAGCTTTCTTT. Translated, it gives CASSYSSRNTEAFF.

This chain links TRBV5-8 with TRBJ1-1; weak D call: TRBD1 (6 bases). Per germline, CDR1 SGHTS and CDR2 YDEGEE. This CDR3 spans 15 amino acids. V was clipped by 2 bases and J by 0 bases, with 11 bases between them. The CDR3 spells CASSFLTGLNTEAFF. CDR3 coding DNA: TGTGCCAGCAGCTTCCTGACAGGACTGAACACTGAAGCTTTCTTT.

On this clone: Other DNA sequences of this sample code for an identical CDR3. This sequence joins TRBV6-6 and TRBJ2-3, with 8 bases that match TRBD1. CDR3 length: 15 residues. Trimming took 2 bases from V and 1 from J; bases not matched to a gene: 2. Per the germline V gene, CDR1 is MNHNY and CDR2 is SVGAGI (reference sequence). This CDR3 reads CASSYGTGRTDTQYF. The CDR3 DNA sequence: TGTGCCAGCAGTTACGGGACAGGCCGCACAGATACGCAGTATTTT.

The chain carries TRBV11-2 and TRBJ2-1, with 9 nucleotides matching TRBD1. Trimming removed 5 bases from V and 4 bases from J; junction bases left unmatched: 3. This CDR3 comprises 14 residues. Per germline, CDR1 SGHAT and CDR2 FQNNGV. The CDR3 spells CASSPGTGYNEQFF. The CDR3 DNA is TGTGCCAGCAGCCCCGGGACAGGGTACAATGAGCAGTTCTTC.

This chain connects TRBV19 to TRBJ1-2, with 9 bases identical to TRBD1. J was trimmed by 8 bases and V by 5 bases; bases with no gene match: 3. Germline V gene sequence: CDR1 LNHDA, CDR2 SQIVND (reference sequence). The CDR3 loop spans 12 amino acids. CDR3 sequence reads: CASSPDRGGYTF. CDR3 DNA: TGTGCCAGTAGTCCGGACAGGGGAGGCTACACCTTC.